This TCR beta chain was documented in a study of blood T cell repertoires in COVID-19. Study in general: T cells, B-cell-depleted T cells, or PBMCs provided the cDNA or gDNA that served as material.

Under the authors' procedure: Estimates of nucleated cell counts were drawn from the amplification of reference gene primers. Using immunoSEQ multiplex PCR, the repertoire was profiled, and TCRdb retains in-frame clones only, with some absent. V and J calls and clone size are as listed in that table; D and trimming were resolved from the DNA. The sample shows roughly 140,000 clones, roughly 80% of them seen only once. This CDR3 is 13 amino acids long. Germline CDR1 and CDR2: LGHDT and YNNKEL (reference sequence). Trimming cost V 4 bases and J 3 bases, with 6 bases left between them. The rearrangement uses TRBV3-1 (or the pseudogene TRBV3-2) and TRBJ2-2; D not resolved. The receptor comes from a woman of 80 years or more with acute or convalescent COVID-19. Specimen: peripheral blood. CDR3 coding DNA: TGTGCCAGCAGCCCCACTTACACCGGGGAGCTGTTTTTT. It specifies CASSPTYTGELFF.